The 32 T cell receptor beta chains below were found in one sample sequenced in a study of PD-1 blockade in classical Hodgkin lymphoma. Time point given: cycle 4 day 1 (C4D1), after more than 5 weeks of nivolumab. Every single patient, without exception, relapsed after autologous stem cell transplantation, and brentuximab vedotin exposure varied. Profiled with immunoSEQ multiplex PCR; TCRdb holds only in-frame clones, not every one. The table has some 18,000 clones, around 82% seen once. This specimen was peripheral blood mononuclear cells (PBMCs), taken before the fourth cycle of nivolumab. All receptors derive from a human donor with classical Hodgkin lymphoma.

V is TRBV19 and J is TRBJ2-1; D gene unclear. The germline V gene encodes CDR1 LNHDA and CDR2 SQIVND (reference sequence). This CDR3 contains 13 residues. Trimming removed 2 bases at V and 4 bases at J, with 6 bases between. The CDR3 nucleotides are TGTGCCAGTAGTATAACGGTTTACAATGAGCAGTTCTTC. Translating it yields CASSITVYNEQFF.

V is TRBV29-1 and J is TRBJ1-2, with TRBD1 matching over 8 bases. With V trimmed by 1 base and J by 6 bases, 4 bases remained unmatched. From germline, CDR1 is SQVTM and CDR2 ANQGSEA. This CDR3 has 13 amino acids. The CDR3 region is CSVEGQGAHGYTF. CDR3 bases: TGCAGCGTTGAAGGCCAGGGGGCGCATGGCTACACCTTC.

The chain employs TRBV19 and TRBJ1-5, with D possibly matching TRBD1 (6 bases). The V gene's germline CDR1 is LNHDA and CDR2 SQIVND (reference sequence). This CDR3 region has 16 residues. Deletions cut 3 bases from V and 6 bases from J, with 18 bases between. CDR3 sequence (DNA): TGTGCCAGTAGTATTACCCCGGTGGGGGCAGCTCAGCCCCAGCATTTT. Its translation is CASSITPVGAAQPQHF.

In DNA, the CDR3 is TGTGCCAGTAGCTTTCTTTCTCCTGGGACAACGGGAAACACCATATATTTT. This codes for CASSFLSPGTTGNTIYF. The chain combines TRBV19 with TRBJ1-3; D may be TRBD1 (6 bases). The CDR3 runs to 17 residues. Germline CDR1 and CDR2: LNHDA and SQIVND (reference sequence). The V end was cut by 6 bases, the J end by 4 bases, with 22 bases between.

In its sample, this clone ranks as medium-sized. The rearrangement links TRBV11-2 to TRBJ2-1, with 7 bases fitting TRBD1. This CDR3 is 15 amino acids long. V lost 6 bases to trimming and J lost 9 bases; unmatched junction nucleotides: 14. Germline CDR1 reads SGHAT; CDR2 reads FQNNGV. The CDR3 sequence: CASSVGTDLVGEQFF. CDR3 nucleotides: TGTGCCAGCAGTGTAGGGACAGACCTCGTTGGTGAGCAGTTCTTC. The variable domain in full, completed from reference TRBV11-2 and TRBJ2-1, reads EAGVAQSPRYKIIEKRQSVAFWCNPISGHATLYWYQQILGQGPKLLIQFQNNGVVDDSQLPKDRFSAERLKGVDSTLKIQPAKLEDSAVYLCASSVGTDLVGEQFFGPGTRLTVL.

The V and J genes are TRBV4-2 and TRBJ2-3; the D gene is possibly TRBD1 (6 bases). The CDR3 covers 15 residues. Germline V gene sequence: CDR1 LGHNA, CDR2 YNFKEQ. Trimming pared 5 bases from V and 1 base from J, leaving 13 bases between. CDR3 coding DNA: TGTGCCAGCAGCTTGAGGGGGATAGGCACAGATACGCAGTATTTT. This sequence encodes CASSLRGIGTDTQYF.

The genes are TRBV14 and TRBJ2-3, with D perhaps TRBD2 (5 bases). Deletions cut 6 bases from V and 3 bases from J, with 16 bases between. This CDR3 region has 15 residues. In germline, CDR1 is SGHDN, CDR2 FVKESK. CDR3 coding DNA: TGTGCCAGCAGTCGCCGAGGGCCCGGGACAGATACGCAGTATTTT. Protein product: CASSRRGPGTDTQYF.

The V and J genes are TRBV4-3 and TRBJ1-5, with D possibly matching TRBD1 (5 bases). Trimming pared 4 bases from V and 0 bases from J, leaving 10 bases between. The germline V gene encodes CDR1 LGHNA and CDR2 YSLEER. This CDR3 spans 15 amino acids. The CDR3 loop reads CASSRNRYSNQPQHF. The DNA for the CDR3 is TGCGCCAGCAGCCGTAACAGGTATAGCAATCAGCCCCAGCATTTT.

This rearrangement joins TRBV28 to TRBJ1-4, with no clear D. V was pared by 6 bases and J by 4 bases, with 6 bases between. The CDR3 totals 12 residues. Germline CDR1 is MDHEN and CDR2 is SYDVKM. Here the CDR3 DNA reads TGTGCCAGCAGCTTAAATAATGAAAAACTGTTTTTT. Translated, it gives CASSLNNEKLFF. Full variable domain (outside the CDR3, taken from reference TRBV28 and TRBJ1-4): DVKVTQSSRYLVKRTGEKVFLECVQDMDHENMFWYRQDPGLGLRLIYFSYDVKMKEKGDIPEGYSVSREKKERFSLILESASTNQTSMYLCASSLNNEKLFFGSGTQLSVL.

The chain couples TRBV7-2 to TRBJ1-1; D uncertain. V lost 2 bases to trimming and J lost 5 bases, with 12 bases between them. The germline gives CDR1 SGHTA, CDR2 FQGNSA. The CDR3 runs 14 residues. CDR3 amino acids: CASSLLGFGTEAFF. DNA of the CDR3: TGTGCCAGCAGCTTACTAGGGTTTGGAACTGAAGCTTTCTTT.

This rearrangement joins TRBV7-3 to TRBJ2-2, with D uncertain. The CDR3 is 13 amino acids. V lost 2 bases and J 4 bases, leaving 5 bases between the germline ends. Germline V gene lookup returns CDR1 SGHTA and CDR2 FQGTGA. CDR3 amino acids: CASSLQGTGELFF. CDR3 bases: TGTGCCAGCAGCTTACAAGGCACCGGGGAGCTGTTTTTT.

This clone was recorded only once. The chain joins TRBV27 to TRBJ2-1; 9 bases map to TRBD1. The V gene's germline CDR1 is MNHEY and CDR2 SMNVEV (reference sequence). After removal of 6 bases from V and 3 bases from J, the junction contained 12 bases not matched to a gene. The CDR3 contains 17 residues. CDR3 loop: CASSPEVGTGFYNEQFF. The CDR3 DNA is TGTGCCAGCAGCCCTGAGGTCGGGACAGGGTTCTACAATGAGCAGTTCTTC.

The chain joins TRBV30 to TRBJ2-4; no definite D call. Between the trimmed V and J ends, which lost 5 bases and 0 bases, there was a span of 5 bases. CDR1 and CDR2 (germline): GTSNPN, SVGIG (reference sequence). This CDR3 region has 12 residues. CDR3 bases: TGTGCCTGGGACCAAGCCAAAAACATTCAGTACTTC. Amino acids: CAWDQAKNIQYF. Full variable domain (missing parts from reference TRBV30 and TRBJ2-4): SQTIHQWPATLVQPVGSPLSLECTVEGTSNPNLYWYRQAAGRGLQLLFYSVGIGQISSEVPQNLSASRPQDRQFILSSKKLLLSDSGFYLCAWDQAKNIQYFGAGTRLSVL.

The chain joins TRBV25-1 to TRBJ2-2; TRBD2 is a possible D gene (6 bases). V lost 4 bases to trimming and J lost 6 bases, with 9 bases between them. This CDR3 comprises 13 residues. Germline V gene data show CDR1 as MGHDK and CDR2 as SYGVNS. The DNA of the CDR3 is TGTGCCAGCAGTGGACTAGTTTCCGGGGAGCTGTTTTTT. Translating gives CASSGLVSGELFF.

The gene calls are TRBV5-4 and TRBJ2-7; 10 bases map to TRBD1. Germline V CDR1 and CDR2: SGHNT, YYREEE (reference sequence). The CDR3 spans 14 residues. J was trimmed by 5 bases and V by 8 bases; bases with no gene match: 10. The CDR3 coding sequence is TGTGCCAGTTCCTTGGACAGGGGGGTCCACGAGCAGTACTTC. This sequence encodes CASSLDRGVHEQYF.

On this clone itself: A junction end diverges from the germline sequence, so it may reflect a read error. The chain couples TRBV29-1 to TRBJ1-1, with TRBD1 as a possible D gene (6 bases). CDR1 and CDR2 (germline): SQVTM, ANQGSEA. This CDR3 spans 10 amino acids. The CDR3 reads CSVDHREGGF. The CDR3 region has the DNA TGCAGCGTTGACCACAGAGAGGGGGGGTTT.

This clone occurred once. The chain uses TRBV6-6 and TRBJ1-4; 7 bases line up with TRBD1. V trimming: 6 bases; J trimming: 3 bases; junction bases outside the gene matches: 7. The CDR3 loop spans 15 amino acids. CDR1 MNHNY and CDR2 SVGAGI come from the germline V gene (reference sequence). The CDR3 DNA is TGTGCCAGCAGCCTCGACAGGGTGGCTAATGAAAAACTGTTTTTT. It translates to CASSLDRVANEKLFF.

The V and J genes are TRBV5-8 and TRBJ2-7; 7 bases are shared with TRBD1. CDR3 length: 14 residues. Trimming cost V 2 bases and J 3 bases; bases outside gene matches: 5. Germline V gene lookup returns CDR1 SGHTS and CDR2 YDEGEE. The CDR3 spells CASSLGGRVYEQYF. The CDR3 nucleotides read TGTGCCAGCAGCTTAGGGGGCAGGGTCTACGAGCAGTACTTC.

About this clone: One end of the junction does not line up with germline, which may come from a read error. V is TRBV28 and J is TRBJ1-1, with TRBD1 matching over 7 bases. The CDR3 extends over 15 amino acids. The germline V gene has CDR1 MDHEN and CDR2 SYDVKM. CDR3 region: CASSLLMGQNSEAFF. CDR3 sequence (DNA): TGTGCCAGCAGTTTGCTAATGGGACAGAACTCTGAAGCTTTCTTT.

This clone has just a few counts. This CDR3 is also generated by other DNA sequences in the sample. The chain is built from TRBV5-6 and TRBJ2-7; D possibly matches TRBD1 or TRBD2 (5 bases each). This CDR3 has 14 amino acids. Per the germline V gene, CDR1 is SGHDT and CDR2 is YYEEEE. Deletions cut 0 bases from V and 0 bases from J, with 7 bases between. DNA for the CDR3: TGTGCCAGCAGCTTGGGAGGGGACTCCTACGAGCAGTACTTC. Its protein is CASSLGGDSYEQYF. Full variable domain (rest looked up from reference TRBV5-6 and TRBJ2-7): DAGVTQSPTHLIKTRGQQVTLRCSPKSGHDTVSWYQQALGQGPQFIFQYYEEEERQRGNFPDRFSGHQFPNYSSELNVNALLLGDSALYLCASSLGGDSYEQYFGPGTRLTVT.

The rearrangement links TRBV6-5 to TRBJ1-1; no definite D call. V dropped 1 base and J dropped 6 bases, with 9 bases sitting between them. The CDR3 loop spans 13 amino acids. Germline values: CDR1 MNHEY, CDR2 SVGAGI. CDR3 DNA sequence: TGTGCCAGCAGTTACTTTTATACCGCTGAAGCTTTCTTT. It specifies CASSYFYTAEAFF.

The chain combines TRBV18 with TRBJ1-5, with D possibly matching TRBD1 (6 bases). This CDR3 has 14 residues. V gave up 2 bases and J gave up 5 bases, with 10 bases separating them. From germline, CDR1 is KGHSH and CDR2 LQKENI. This CDR3 is CASSPLGGDQPQHF. The CDR3 nucleotides read TGTGCCAGCTCACCATTAGGGGGAGATCAGCCCCAGCATTTT.

The chain joins TRBV29-1 to TRBJ1-2, with a possible D match to TRBD1 (5 bases). Germline V lookup: CDR1 SQVTM, CDR2 ANQGSEA. The CDR3 is made up of 13 amino acids. Trimming took 3 bases from V and 4 from J, leaving 12 bases between them. The CDR3, as DNA: TGCAGCGTTGAGGGGGATGTGTCCTATGGCTACACCTTC. This sequence encodes CSVEGDVSYGYTF.

V is TRBV5-1 and J is TRBJ1-2, with a tentative D call TRBD1 (5 bases). Trimming stripped 0 bases from V and 0 bases from J, with 9 bases between. This CDR3 has 15 amino acids. The germline CDR1 and CDR2 sequences are SGHRS and YFSETQ. The CDR3 loop is CASSLGGTTNYGYTF. Written as DNA, the CDR3 is TGCGCCAGCAGCTTGGGGGGCACAACTAACTATGGCTACACCTTC.

The J gene is TRBJ1-6, the V gene TRBV7-9; D may be TRBD1 (6 bases). Germline values: CDR1 SEHNR, CDR2 FQNEAQ (reference sequence). The CDR3 covers 15 residues. V lost 4 bases and J 7 bases, leaving 14 bases between the germline ends. The CDR3 reads CASSSGTTNNSPLHF. In DNA, the CDR3 is TGTGCCAGCAGCTCCGGGACAACAAACAATTCACCCCTCCACTTT. Variable domain in full (rest from reference TRBV7-9 and TRBJ1-6): DTGVSQNPRHKITKRGQNVTFRCDPISEHNRLYWYRQTLGQGPEFLTYFQNEAQLEKSRLLSDRFSAERPKGSFSTLEIQRTEQGDSAMYLCASSSGTTNNSPLHFGNGTRLTVT.

V is TRBV18 and J is TRBJ2-7, with D possibly being TRBD1 or TRBD2 (5 bases each). Germline assignment: CDR1 KGHSH and CDR2 LQKENI. V gave up 6 bases and J gave up 4 bases, with 16 bases separating them. The CDR3 extends over 14 amino acids. CDR3 in DNA: TGTGCCAGCTCCCTCGAACCGGGGCCTTACGAGCAGTACTTC. This encodes CASSLEPGPYEQYF.

This chain connects TRBV7-2 to TRBJ1-1; TRBD1 matches 7 bases. The CDR3 consists of 16 residues. Germline V gene sequence: CDR1 SGHTA, CDR2 FQGNSA. V lost 5 bases, J lost 1 base, and 10 bases stayed unmatched. CDR3 sequence reads: CASSTTGAKSNTEAFF. DNA for the CDR3: TGTGCCAGCAGCACCACAGGGGCGAAATCGAACACTGAAGCTTTCTTT.

The gene calls are TRBV19 and TRBJ1-2, with D perhaps matching TRBD1 (6 bases). CDR3 length equals 14 residues. CDR1 and CDR2 from the germline V gene are LNHDA and SQIVND (reference sequence). V was trimmed by 5 bases and J by 6 bases, leaving 16 bases between them. The CDR3: CASSWLGALNGYTF. In DNA, the CDR3 is TGTGCCAGTAGTTGGCTGGGGGCGCTTAATGGCTACACCTTC.

The chain couples TRBV10-3 to TRBJ2-6; maybe TRBD1 (5 bases). Germline V gene sequence: CDR1 ENHRY, CDR2 SYGVKD. The V end lost 6 bases, the J end lost 1 base, and 7 bases lay between the germline ends. The CDR3 is 14 residues long. Here the CDR3 DNA reads TGTGCCATCAGGCAGGGTTCTGGGGCCAACGTCCTGACTTTC. Translation: CAIRQGSGANVLTF.

The chain combines TRBV15 with TRBJ1-4; 7 bases are shared with TRBD1. The CDR3 is 17 residues long. Germline CDR1 LNHNV, CDR2 YYDKDF (reference sequence). V lost 1 base to trimming and J lost 4 bases; unmatched junction nucleotides: 9. CDR3 region: CATSRGGTATVNEKLFF. Here the CDR3 DNA reads TGTGCCACCAGCAGAGGCGGGACAGCTACCGTTAATGAAAAACTGTTTTTT. Using reference TRBV15 and TRBJ1-4 for the parts outside the CDR3, the full variable domain is DAMVIQNPRYQVTQFGKPVTLSCSQTLNHNVMYWYQQKSSQAPKLLFHYYDKDFNNEADTPDNFQSRRPNTSFCFLDIRSPGLGDTAMYLCATSRGGTATVNEKLFFGSGTQLSVL.

V and J are TRBV29-1 and TRBJ2-5; TRBD1 agrees at 12 bases. The germline V gene has CDR1 SQVTM and CDR2 ANQGSEA. CDR3 length: 15 residues. V lost 4 bases, J lost 7 bases, and 10 bases stayed unmatched. The DNA of the CDR3 is TGCAGCGTTGGGCCCGGGACAGGGGGCAGCGGGACCCAGTACTTC. Translating it yields CSVGPGTGGSGTQYF.

V and J are TRBV28 and TRBJ1-2, with unresolved D. CDR1 is MDHEN and CDR2 is SYDVKM in the germline V gene. V lost 5 bases to trimming and J lost 4 bases, with 11 bases between them. The CDR3 consists of 13 residues. This CDR3 reads CASSVSGIYGYTF. In nucleotides, the CDR3 is TGTGCCAGCAGTGTTTCAGGAATCTATGGCTACACCTTC.